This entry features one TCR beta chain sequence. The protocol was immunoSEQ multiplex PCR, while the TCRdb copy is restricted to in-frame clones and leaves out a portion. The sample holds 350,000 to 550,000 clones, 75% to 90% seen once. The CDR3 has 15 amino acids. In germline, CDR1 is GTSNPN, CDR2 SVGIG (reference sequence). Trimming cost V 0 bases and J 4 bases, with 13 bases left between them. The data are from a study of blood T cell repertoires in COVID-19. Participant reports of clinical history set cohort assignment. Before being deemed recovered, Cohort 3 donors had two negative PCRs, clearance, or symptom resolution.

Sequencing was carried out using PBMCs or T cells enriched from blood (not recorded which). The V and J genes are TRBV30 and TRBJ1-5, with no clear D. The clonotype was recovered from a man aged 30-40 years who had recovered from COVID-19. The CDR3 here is CAWSVLTGFNQPQHF. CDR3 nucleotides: TGTGCCTGGAGTGTACTGACGGGATTTAATCAGCCCCAGCATTTT.